Only one count was recorded for the clone carrying this T cell receptor (beta chain). Its antigen is undetermined. The data were taken from a study of cytomegalovirus exposure and HLA in healthy donors. Notes on the study in general: The study found most TCR sequences rare, yet found some public TCRs in many donors. Reportedly, diagnosis of cytomegalovirus status by the classifier showed high specificity and sensitivity. The authors listed around 150 TCR beta chains as cytomegalovirus-associated.

Germline lookup yields CDR1 KGHSH and CDR2 LQKENI. The CDR3 covers 16 residues. V was pared by 3 bases and J by 2 bases, with 15 bases between. Profiling relied on immunoSEQ multiplex PCR, and the TCRdb table lists in-frame clones only, not all of them. The sample yields 120,000 to 150,000 clones, about nine tenths seen once. The chain combines TRBV18 with TRBJ2-3; tentative D call: TRBD1 (6 bases). Sequencing was carried out using PBMCs. This TCR was recovered from a young man in good health and CMV-seronegative. CDR3 nucleotide sequence: TGTGCCAGCTCACCCTTAGGGGGTCTCAACACAGATACGCAGTATTTT. Its translation is CASSPLGGLNTDTQYF.